Shown below are 8 T cell receptor beta chains from a single sample sequenced in a study of regulatory T cells in long-lasting Graves disease. Assembly of TCR beta libraries relied on iRepertoire HTBI primers together with Arm-PCR of CDR3 regions. TCRdb recomputed calls from the multiplex PCR reads with MiXCR, one row per CDR3 protein. The top ten clones hold over 15% of a sample with approximately 400,000 distinct CDR3 sequences, 15% of them seen once. Time point reported: newly diagnosed GD, antithyroid drugs for less than 3 months. Scientists built the TCR library using RNA that was extracted from PBMCs. In addition, the sample was reused for a study of T cells in Graves' hyperthyroidism and ophthalmopathy.

This specimen consisted of peripheral blood mononuclear cells (PBMCs), obtained at new diagnosis, from a patient treated with antithyroid drugs. The receptors were gathered from a woman aged 25 to 39 with Graves disease.

This chain links TRBV2 with TRBJ2-7; possible D gene TRBD2, 5 bases. CDR3 length: 15 amino acids. Trimming left V 6 bases short and J 2 bases short, with 17 bases between. The germline gives CDR1 SNHLY, CDR2 FYNNEI. CDR3 protein: CASRDEGRRTYEQYF. In DNA form, the CDR3 reads TGTGCCAGCAGGGACGAGGGCCGGCGGACCTACGAGCAGTACTTC.

CDR3 residues: CSAKFMGSLAKNIQYF. The CDR3 nucleotides are TGCAGTGCTAAGTTTATGGGAAGTTTAGCCAAAAACATTCAGTACTTC. The chain links TRBV20-1 to TRBJ2-4; the D is unclear. Germline assignment: CDR1 DFQATT and CDR2 SNEGSKA (reference sequence). The CDR3 is 16 residues long. Trimming pared 4 bases from V and 0 bases from J, leaving 16 bases between.

CDR3 nucleotide sequence: TGCGCCAGCAGCCAAGACTCTAGGACAGGGATGTACGAGCAGTACTTC. Amino acids: CASSQDSRTGMYEQYF. The V gene is TRBV4-1, the J gene TRBJ2-7, with 8 bases fitting TRBD1. V lost 0 bases, J lost 4 bases, and 8 bases stayed unmatched. The length of the CDR3 is 16 residues. From germline, CDR1 is MGHRA and CDR2 YSYEKL.

The table lists this clonotype with a few counts. This sequence joins TRBV19 and TRBJ2-1; D is unresolved. V lost 1 base to trimming and J lost 8 bases, with 9 bases between them. Germline values: CDR1 LNHDA, CDR2 SQIVND (reference sequence). The length of the CDR3 is 13 residues. The CDR3 loop is CASSIASIDEQFF. DNA for the CDR3: TGTGCCAGTAGTATAGCGAGCATCGATGAGCAGTTCTTC.

Many counts were recorded for this clonotype. The V call is TRBV2, the J call TRBJ2-3; tentative D call: TRBD2 (6 bases). Between the trimmed V and J ends, which lost 8 bases and 0 bases, there was a span of 21 bases. There are 17 residues in the CDR3. The V gene's germline CDR1 is SNHLY and CDR2 FYNNEI. The CDR3 loop reads CASVRLDRTISTDTQYF. In DNA, the CDR3 is TGTGCCAGCGTCCGACTAGATAGAACCATCAGCACAGATACGCAGTATTTT. The full variable domain, with the rest looked up from reference TRBV2 and TRBJ2-3, is EPEVTQTPSHQVTQMGQEVILRCVPISNHLYFYWYRQILGQKVEFLVSFYNNEISEKSEIFDDQFSVERPDGSNFTLKIRSTKLEDSAMYFCASVRLDRTISTDTQYFGPGTRLTVL.

This clonotype turned up a few times. The gene calls are TRBV4-1 and TRBJ2-7; D might be TRBD2 (5 bases). The germline CDR1 and CDR2 sequences are MGHRA and YSYEKL. CDR3 length: 16 residues. V lost 0 bases and J lost 2, with 14 bases in between. CDR3 in amino acids: CASSQDLMSGPYEQYF. As DNA, the CDR3 is TGCGCCAGCAGCCAAGATCTTATGAGCGGACCCTACGAGCAGTACTTC.

This chain links TRBV12-3 or TRBV12-4 with TRBJ2-7; 9 bases are shared with TRBD2. CDR3 length equals 15 residues. The V segment lost 6 bases and the J segment 6 bases; nucleotides outside the gene matches: 12. Here the CDR3 DNA reads TGTGCCAGCAGGTCGGGACTAGCCCCGGTTAGCGAGCAGTACTTC. Encoded protein: CASRSGLAPVSEQYF.

This clonotype came up many times. V gene TRBV12-3 or TRBV12-4 combines with J gene TRBJ2-1, with D possibly being TRBD2 (5 bases). The J call is doubtful: the DNA matches TRBJ2-5 better. CDR3 length: 16 amino acids. For the CDR3, the DNA is TGTGCCAGCAGTTTAGGAAATTTAGCGCACCAAGAGACCCAGTACTTC. Protein: CASSLGNLAHQETQYF.